A single sample is the source of the 19 T cell receptor beta chains below, sequenced in a study of CD8 T cells in Susac syndrome. With random hexamers, about 0.45 to 1 ug RNA was reverse transcribed. TCRdb recomputed calls from the immunoSEQ multiplex PCR reads with MiXCR, one row per CDR3 protein. This sample has 250,000 or so distinct CDR3 sequences, with just under 95% found just once. Sample: CD4+ T cells from PBMCs. The receptors come from a human donor with multiple sclerosis.

J is TRBJ2-4 and V is TRBV20-1, with TRBD1 matching over 7 bases. The V and J ends lost 4 bases and 9 bases, in that order; junction bases with no gene match: 9. This CDR3 spans 13 amino acids. Germline V gene sequence: CDR1 DFQATT, CDR2 SNEGSKA (reference sequence). The CDR3: CSATKTGEGIQYF. For the CDR3, the DNA is TGCAGTGCTACCAAAACAGGGGAAGGCATTCAGTACTTC.

V usage is TRBV9 and J usage is TRBJ1-4, with D unresolved. Between the trimmed V and J ends, which lost 0 bases and 0 bases, there was a span of 12 bases. The CDR3 is made up of 17 amino acids. Germline V gene data show CDR1 as SGDLS and CDR2 as YYNGEE. The CDR3 coding sequence is TGTGCCAGCAGCGTAGATCCCCACCCTGCAACTAATGAAAAACTGTTTTTT. Protein: CASSVDPHPATNEKLFF.

This sequence joins TRBV5-4 and TRBJ2-5; D is undetermined. Looked up from germline, CDR1 is SGHNT and CDR2 is YYREEE (reference sequence). CDR3 length: 16 residues. The V and J ends lost 1 base and 7 bases respectively, with 20 bases between them. The CDR3 region is CASSLIPRQRNATQYF. As DNA, the CDR3 is TGTGCCAGCAGCTTGATTCCGAGACAAAGGAATGCGACCCAGTACTTC.

The V and J genes are TRBV23-1 and TRBJ2-2, with D possibly being TRBD1 (8 bases). TRBV23-1 falls under the ORF class, with uncertain function. V lost 6 bases, J lost 4 bases, and 15 bases lay in between. The CDR3 runs 15 residues. The CDR3 is CASRTQGGSTGELFF. The CDR3, as DNA: TGCGCCAGCAGGACACAGGGGGGGAGCACCGGGGAGCTGTTTTTT.

The chain combines TRBV28 with TRBJ1-6; 8 positions match TRBD1. V lost 8 bases and J lost 7; bases outside the gene matches: 7. From germline, CDR1 is MDHEN and CDR2 SYDVKM. The CDR3 has 14 residues. The CDR3 region is CASWPRTGNSPLHF. The CDR3 nucleotides read TGTGCCAGCTGGCCCAGGACAGGGAATTCACCCCTCCACTTT.

This chain uses TRBV6-1 with TRBJ2-3; D possibly uses TRBD1 or TRBD2 (6 bases each). The CDR3 contains 12 residues. V lost 8 bases and J lost 6, with 12 bases in between. The germline gives CDR1 MNHNS, CDR2 SASEGT. The CDR3: CASQGSGDTQYF. CDR3 coding DNA: TGTGCCAGCCAGGGGAGCGGGGATACGCAGTATTTT.

This clonotype has a single count. The V call is TRBV24-1, the J call TRBJ2-3, with D tentatively TRBD1 or TRBD2 (5 bases each). V gave up 4 bases and J gave up 3 bases, with 16 bases separating them. CDR1 and CDR2 (germline): KGHDR, SFDVKD. This CDR3 is built from 16 residues. CDR3 sequence: CATSDRDHRGTDTQYF. The CDR3 region has the DNA TGTGCCACCAGTGACCGGGACCATAGAGGGACAGATACGCAGTATTTT.

The V and J genes are TRBV7-2 and TRBJ2-3; the D is unclear. Germline assignment: CDR1 SGHTA and CDR2 FQGNSA. The CDR3 runs 15 residues. The V end lost 4 bases, the J end lost 2 bases, and 13 bases lay between the germline ends. The CDR3 region has the DNA TGTGCCAGCAGCTCCCTCGGGCAGAACACAGATACGCAGTATTTT. Translated: CASSSLGQNTDTQYF.

The CDR3 region is CATSDFPSRGLIEKLFF. DNA of the CDR3: TGTGCCACCAGTGATTTTCCATCCAGGGGGCTCATTGAAAAACTGTTTTTT. This sequence joins TRBV24-1 and TRBJ1-4; 8 bases match TRBD1. Germline trimming cut 1 base from V and 7 bases from J; bases unmatched to any gene: 10. Germline V gene data show CDR1 as KGHDR and CDR2 as SFDVKD. The CDR3 loop spans 17 amino acids.

The chain links TRBV3-1 to TRBJ1-6; D is uncertain. This CDR3 is 13 amino acids long. V dropped 0 bases and J dropped 11 bases, with 8 bases sitting between them. Germline CDR1 is LGHDT and CDR2 is YNNKEL (reference sequence). The chain's CDR3 is CASSQDRAAPLHF. CDR3 bases: TGTGCCAGCAGCCAAGATCGGGCGGCACCCCTCCACTTT.

J is TRBJ2-1 and V is TRBV29-1; tentatively, D is TRBD1 or TRBD2 (5 bases each). There are 14 residues in the CDR3. Germline assignment: CDR1 SQVTM and CDR2 ANQGSEA. V was clipped by 4 bases and J by 5 bases, with 15 bases between them. As DNA, the CDR3 is TGCAGCGTTGTTGGAGAGGGGTGGGACAATGAGCAGTTCTTC. As protein: CSVVGEGWDNEQFF.

This CDR3 is CSARAGQGTYSNQPQHF. The CDR3 bases are TGCAGTGCTCGGGCGGGACAGGGAACCTATAGCAATCAGCCCCAGCATTTT. The chain employs TRBV20-1 and TRBJ1-5; TRBD1 matches at 9 bases. V was clipped by 5 bases and J by 0 bases; unmatched bases: 11. CDR3 length: 17 amino acids. From germline, CDR1 is DFQATT and CDR2 SNEGSKA (reference sequence).

The J gene is TRBJ2-4, the V gene TRBV18; D unresolved. V shed 6 bases and J shed 8 bases, with 14 bases lying between them. The germline V gene encodes CDR1 KGHSH and CDR2 LQKENI. CDR3 size: 13 residues. CDR3 nucleotide sequence: TGTGCCAGCTCCGGCTTATCTCTAGACATTCAGTACTTC. Translation gives CASSGLSLDIQYF.

This chain connects TRBV7-8 to TRBJ2-2, with D hard to call. CDR1 and CDR2 from the germline V gene are SGHVS and FQNEAQ. This CDR3 contains 15 residues. V dropped 7 bases and J dropped 4 bases, with 16 bases sitting between them. The CDR3 region is CASTSHPSGTGELFF. Here the CDR3 DNA reads TGTGCCAGCACCTCCCACCCTAGTGGCACCGGGGAGCTGTTTTTT.

This clonotype is a singleton in its sample. J is TRBJ2-2 and V is TRBV18; D remains unclear. Germline CDR1 is KGHSH and CDR2 is LQKENI. CDR3 size: 14 residues. V lost 2 bases and J 0 bases, leaving 4 bases between the germline ends. This CDR3 reads CASSPSANTGELFF. CDR3 DNA sequence: TGTGCCAGCTCACCATCAGCGAACACCGGGGAGCTGTTTTTT.

Here the CDR3 reads CASSRRTGISGNTIYF. DNA of the CDR3: TGTGCCAGCAGCCGACGGACAGGGATCTCTGGAAACACCATATATTTT. The chain combines TRBV3-1 with TRBJ1-3; TRBD1 agrees at 8 bases. After removal of 4 bases from V and 0 bases from J, the junction contained 5 bases not matched to a gene. The CDR3 has 16 amino acids. Germline V gene sequence: CDR1 LGHDT, CDR2 YNNKEL (reference sequence).

The chain has TRBV7-3 and TRBJ2-2; D perhaps matches TRBD1 (5 bases). This CDR3 region has 15 residues. Germline lookup yields CDR1 SGHTA and CDR2 FQGTGA. The V gene lost 6 bases and the J gene lost 2 bases, with 13 bases spanning the gap. The CDR3 DNA reads TGTGCCAGCAGGGGTACACGGACAAACACCGGGGAGCTGTTTTTT. Translated, it gives CASRGTRTNTGELFF. The full variable domain, in which reference TRBV7-3 and TRBJ2-2 provide the parts outside the CDR3, is GAGVSQTPSNKVTEKGKYVELRCDPISGHTALYWYRQSLGQGPEFLIYFQGTGAADDSGLPNDRFFAVRPEGSVSTLKIQRTERGDSAVYLCASRGTRTNTGELFFGEGSRLTVL.

The chain carries TRBV15 and TRBJ1-2, with D possibly being TRBD1 (6 bases). Germline assignment: CDR1 LNHNV and CDR2 YYDKDF (reference sequence). Between the trimmed V and J ends, which lost 3 bases and 4 bases, there was a span of 15 bases. This CDR3 region has 15 residues. For the CDR3, the DNA is TGTGCCACCAGCAGCAACAGGGAAACGGCCTATGGCTACACCTTC. Translation: CATSSNRETAYGYTF.

The chain is built from TRBV18 and TRBJ1-4, with 8 nucleotides matching TRBD1. The trim removed 5 bases at V and 8 bases at J, leaving 7 bases unmatched. Germline CDR1 is KGHSH and CDR2 is LQKENI. The CDR3 length is 14 residues. The CDR3 spells CASSSGQGGEKLFF. The DNA for the CDR3 is TGTGCCAGCTCATCCGGACAGGGTGGAGAAAAACTGTTTTTT.